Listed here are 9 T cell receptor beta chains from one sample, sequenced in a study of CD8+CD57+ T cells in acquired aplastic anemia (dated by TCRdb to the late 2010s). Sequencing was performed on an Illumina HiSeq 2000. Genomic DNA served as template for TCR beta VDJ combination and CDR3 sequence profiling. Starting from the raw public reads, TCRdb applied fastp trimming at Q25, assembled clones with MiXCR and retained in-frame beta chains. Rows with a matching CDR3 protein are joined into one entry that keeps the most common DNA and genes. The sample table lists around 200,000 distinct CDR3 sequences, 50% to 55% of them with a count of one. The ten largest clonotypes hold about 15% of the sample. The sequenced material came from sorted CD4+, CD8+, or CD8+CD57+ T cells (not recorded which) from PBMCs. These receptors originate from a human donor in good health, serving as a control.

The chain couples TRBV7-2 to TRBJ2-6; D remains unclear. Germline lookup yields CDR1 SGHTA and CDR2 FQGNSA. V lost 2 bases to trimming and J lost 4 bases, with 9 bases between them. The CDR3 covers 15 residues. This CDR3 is CASSLRILGANVLTF. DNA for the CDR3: TGTGCCAGCAGCTTACGGATTTTAGGGGCCAACGTCCTGACTTTC.

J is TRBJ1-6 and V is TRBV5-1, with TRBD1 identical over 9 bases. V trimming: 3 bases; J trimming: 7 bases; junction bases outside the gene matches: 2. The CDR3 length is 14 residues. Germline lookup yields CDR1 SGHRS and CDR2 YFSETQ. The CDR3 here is CASSSGTGNSPLHF. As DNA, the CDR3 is TGCGCCAGCAGCTCCGGGACAGGGAATTCACCCCTCCACTTT. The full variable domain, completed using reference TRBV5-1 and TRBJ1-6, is KAGVTQTPRYLIKTRGQQVTLSCSPISGHRSVSWYQQTPGQGLQFLFEYFSETQRNKGNFPGRFSGRQFSNSRSEMNVSTLELGDSALYLCASSSGTGNSPLHFGNGTRLTVT.

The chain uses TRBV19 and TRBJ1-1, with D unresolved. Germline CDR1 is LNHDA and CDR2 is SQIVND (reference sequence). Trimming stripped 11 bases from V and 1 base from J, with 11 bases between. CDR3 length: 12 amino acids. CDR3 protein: CASRMANTEAFF. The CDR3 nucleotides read TGTGCCTCTCGAATGGCGAACACTGAAGCTTTCTTT.

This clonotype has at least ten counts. CDR3 sequence: CASEGQLYGYTF. CDR3 DNA sequence: TGTGCCAGCGAGGGACAGCTCTATGGCTACACCTTC. V gene TRBV25-1 combines with J gene TRBJ1-2; 7 nucleotides align to TRBD1. Germline-derived CDR1 and CDR2 are MGHDK and SYGVNS. With V trimmed by 8 bases and J by 4 bases, 4 bases remained unmatched. The CDR3 runs to 12 residues.

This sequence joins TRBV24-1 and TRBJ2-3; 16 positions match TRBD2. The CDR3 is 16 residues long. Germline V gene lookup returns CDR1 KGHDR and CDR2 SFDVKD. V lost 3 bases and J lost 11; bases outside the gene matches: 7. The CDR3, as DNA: TGTGCCACCAGTGATCCCGGGACTAGCGGGGGGGGTGAGCAGTATTTT. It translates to CATSDPGTSGGGEQYF.

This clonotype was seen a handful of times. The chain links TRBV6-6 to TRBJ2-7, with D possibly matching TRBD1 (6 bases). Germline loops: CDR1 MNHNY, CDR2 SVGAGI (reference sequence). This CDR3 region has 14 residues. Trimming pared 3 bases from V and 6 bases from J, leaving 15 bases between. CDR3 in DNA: TGTGCCAGCAGTTATAGCCCGGACAGCTGCGAGCAGTACTTC. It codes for CASSYSPDSCEQYF.

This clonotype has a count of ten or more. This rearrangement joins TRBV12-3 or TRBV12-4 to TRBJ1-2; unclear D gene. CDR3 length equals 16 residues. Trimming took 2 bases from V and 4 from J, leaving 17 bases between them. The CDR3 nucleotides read TGTGCCAGCAGTTTAAGAGGGCAGTCAAGTGGCTATGGCTACACCTTC. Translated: CASSLRGQSSGYGYTF.

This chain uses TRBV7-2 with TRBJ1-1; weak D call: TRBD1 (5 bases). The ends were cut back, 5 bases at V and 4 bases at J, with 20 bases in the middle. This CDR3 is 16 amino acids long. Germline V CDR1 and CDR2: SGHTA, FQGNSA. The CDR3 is CASSPATVAGTTEAFF. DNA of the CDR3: TGTGCCAGCAGCCCCGCCACGGTGGCAGGGACCACTGAAGCTTTCTTT.

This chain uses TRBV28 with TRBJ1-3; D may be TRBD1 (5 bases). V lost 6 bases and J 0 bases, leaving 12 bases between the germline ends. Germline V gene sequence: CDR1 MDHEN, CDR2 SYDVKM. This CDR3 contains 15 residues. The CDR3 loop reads CASSKTAYSGNTIYF. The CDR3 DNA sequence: TGTGCCAGCAGCAAGACAGCTTACTCTGGAAACACCATATATTTT. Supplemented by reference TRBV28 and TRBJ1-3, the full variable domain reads DVKVTQSSRYLVKRTGEKVFLECVQDMDHENMFWYRQDPGLGLRLIYFSYDVKMKEKGDIPEGYSVSREKKERFSLILESASTNQTSMYLCASSKTAYSGNTIYFGEGSWLTVV.